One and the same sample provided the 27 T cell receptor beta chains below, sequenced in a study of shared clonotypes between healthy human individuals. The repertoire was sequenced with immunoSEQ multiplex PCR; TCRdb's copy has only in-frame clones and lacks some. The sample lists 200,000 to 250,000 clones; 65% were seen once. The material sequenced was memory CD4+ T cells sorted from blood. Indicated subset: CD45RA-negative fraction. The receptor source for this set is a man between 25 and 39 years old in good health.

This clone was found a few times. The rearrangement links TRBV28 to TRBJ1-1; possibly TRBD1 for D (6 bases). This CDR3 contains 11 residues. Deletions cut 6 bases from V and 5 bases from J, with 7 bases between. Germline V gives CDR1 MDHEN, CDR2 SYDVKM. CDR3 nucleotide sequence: TGTGCCAGCAGAGGGGGTACTGAAGCTTTCTTT. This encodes CASRGGTEAFF.

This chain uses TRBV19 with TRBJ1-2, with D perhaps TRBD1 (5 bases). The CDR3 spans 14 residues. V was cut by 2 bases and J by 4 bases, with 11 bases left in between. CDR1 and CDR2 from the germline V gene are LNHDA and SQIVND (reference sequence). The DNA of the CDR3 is TGTGCCAGTAGTATAATTGGGGCCTCCTATGGCTACACCTTC. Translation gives CASSIIGASYGYTF.

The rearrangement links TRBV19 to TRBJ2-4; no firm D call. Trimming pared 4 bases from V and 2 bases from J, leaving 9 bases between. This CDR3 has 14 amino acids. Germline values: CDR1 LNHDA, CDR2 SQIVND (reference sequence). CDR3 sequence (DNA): TGTGCCAGTAGTAGGGCCGGGTCCAAAAACATTCAGTACTTC. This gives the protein CASSRAGSKNIQYF.

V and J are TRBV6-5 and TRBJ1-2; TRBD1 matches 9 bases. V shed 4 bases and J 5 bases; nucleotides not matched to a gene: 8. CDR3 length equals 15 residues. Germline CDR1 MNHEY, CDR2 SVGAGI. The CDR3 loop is CASSSTGGALYGYTF. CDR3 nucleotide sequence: TGTGCCAGCAGTTCCACAGGGGGCGCTCTTTATGGCTACACCTTC.

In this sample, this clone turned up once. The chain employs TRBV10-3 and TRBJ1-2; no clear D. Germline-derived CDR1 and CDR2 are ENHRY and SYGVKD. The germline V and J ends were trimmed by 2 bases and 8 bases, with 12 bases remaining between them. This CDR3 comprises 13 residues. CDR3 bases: TGTGCCATCAGTGAGATGAATAGAGACGGCTACACCTTC. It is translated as CAISEMNRDGYTF.

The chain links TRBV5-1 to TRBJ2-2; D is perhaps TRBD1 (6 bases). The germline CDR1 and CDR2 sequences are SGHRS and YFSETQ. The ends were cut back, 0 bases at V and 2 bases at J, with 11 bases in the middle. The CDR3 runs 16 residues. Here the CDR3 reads CASSLAGTLNTGELFF. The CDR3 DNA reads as TGCGCCAGCAGCTTGGCCGGGACATTAAACACCGGGGAGCTGTTTTTT.

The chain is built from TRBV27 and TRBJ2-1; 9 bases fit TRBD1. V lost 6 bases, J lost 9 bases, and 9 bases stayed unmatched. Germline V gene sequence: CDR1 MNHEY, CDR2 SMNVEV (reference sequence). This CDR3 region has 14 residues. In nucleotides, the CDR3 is TGTGCCAGCAGCTTGGACAGGGGAAATGGTGAGCAGTTCTTC. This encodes CASSLDRGNGEQFF.

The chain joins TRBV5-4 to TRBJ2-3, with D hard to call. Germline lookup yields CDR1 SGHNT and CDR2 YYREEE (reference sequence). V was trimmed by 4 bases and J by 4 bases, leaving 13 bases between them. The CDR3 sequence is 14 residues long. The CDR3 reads CASSIRATADTQYF. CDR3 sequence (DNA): TGTGCCAGCAGCATTCGGGCCACAGCAGATACGCAGTATTTT.

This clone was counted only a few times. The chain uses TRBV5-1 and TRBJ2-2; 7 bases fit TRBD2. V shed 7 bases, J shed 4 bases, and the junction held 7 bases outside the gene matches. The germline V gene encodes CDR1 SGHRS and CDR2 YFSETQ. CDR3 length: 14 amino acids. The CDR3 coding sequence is TGCGCCAGCCGAACTAGCGATCGCACCGGGGAGCTGTTTTTT. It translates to CASRTSDRTGELFF.

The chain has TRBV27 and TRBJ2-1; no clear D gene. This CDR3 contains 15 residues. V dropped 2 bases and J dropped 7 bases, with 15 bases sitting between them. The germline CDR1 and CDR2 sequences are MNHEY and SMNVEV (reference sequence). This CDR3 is CASSLRQFSINEQFF. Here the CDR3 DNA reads TGTGCCAGCAGTTTAAGGCAGTTCAGCATTAATGAGCAGTTCTTC.

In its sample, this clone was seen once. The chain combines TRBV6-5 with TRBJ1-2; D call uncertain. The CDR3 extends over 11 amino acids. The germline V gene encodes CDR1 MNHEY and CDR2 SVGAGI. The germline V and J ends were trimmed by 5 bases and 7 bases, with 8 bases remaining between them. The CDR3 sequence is CASSNGGGYTF. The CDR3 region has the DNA TGTGCCAGCAGTAACGGTGGTGGCTACACCTTC.

DNA for the CDR3: TGCGCCAGCAGCTTTGGACTAGCGGGAGGGGTCCAAGAGACCCAGTACTTC. Translated: CASSFGLAGGVQETQYF. The chain is built from TRBV5-1 and TRBJ2-5, with 15 bases matching TRBD2. The CDR3 contains 17 residues. Per germline, CDR1 SGHRS and CDR2 YFSETQ. Trimming removed 2 bases from V and 1 base from J; junction bases left unmatched: 3.

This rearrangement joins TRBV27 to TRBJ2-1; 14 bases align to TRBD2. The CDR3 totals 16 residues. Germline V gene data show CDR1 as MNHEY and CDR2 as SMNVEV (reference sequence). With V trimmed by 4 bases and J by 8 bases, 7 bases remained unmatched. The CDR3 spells CASSSTTSGRADEQFF. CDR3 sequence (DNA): TGTGCCAGCAGTTCGACGACTAGCGGGAGGGCCGATGAGCAGTTCTTC.

In nucleotides, the CDR3 is TGTGCCAGCATTCCAGGACTAGCGGGAGGCCGCACAGATACGCAGTATTTT. This codes for CASIPGLAGGRTDTQYF. The rearrangement links TRBV7-6 to TRBJ2-3; 14 nucleotides agree with TRBD2. Per the germline V gene, CDR1 is SGHVS and CDR2 is FNYEAQ. V dropped 7 bases and J dropped 1; count of bases not matched to a gene: 7. CDR3 length: 17 amino acids.

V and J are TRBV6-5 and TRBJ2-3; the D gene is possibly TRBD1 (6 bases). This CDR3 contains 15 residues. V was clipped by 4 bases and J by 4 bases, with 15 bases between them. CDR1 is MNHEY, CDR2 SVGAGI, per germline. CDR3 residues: CASSFQGSYPDTQYF. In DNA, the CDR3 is TGTGCCAGCAGTTTTCAGGGGTCCTACCCAGATACGCAGTATTTT.

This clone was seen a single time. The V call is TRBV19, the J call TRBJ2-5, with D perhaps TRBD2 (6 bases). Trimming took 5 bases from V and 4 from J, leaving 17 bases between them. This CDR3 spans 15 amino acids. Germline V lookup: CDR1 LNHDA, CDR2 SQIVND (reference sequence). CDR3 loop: CASSVYSGATETQYF. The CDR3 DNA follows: TGTGCCAGTAGTGTCTATTCGGGAGCGACAGAGACCCAGTACTTC.

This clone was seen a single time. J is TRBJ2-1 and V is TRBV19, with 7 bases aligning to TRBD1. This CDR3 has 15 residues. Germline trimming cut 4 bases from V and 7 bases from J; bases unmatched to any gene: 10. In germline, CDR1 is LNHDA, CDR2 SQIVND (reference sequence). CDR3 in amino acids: CASSTSGQRRNEQFF. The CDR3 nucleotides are TGTGCCAGTAGTACATCGGGACAGAGGAGGAATGAGCAGTTCTTC.

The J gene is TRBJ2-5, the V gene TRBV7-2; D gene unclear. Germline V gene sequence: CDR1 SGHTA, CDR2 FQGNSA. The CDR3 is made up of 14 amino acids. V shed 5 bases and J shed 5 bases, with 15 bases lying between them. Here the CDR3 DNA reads TGTGCCAGCAGCCTCCGTGGGCCCCCTGAGACCCAGTACTTC. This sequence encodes CASSLRGPPETQYF.

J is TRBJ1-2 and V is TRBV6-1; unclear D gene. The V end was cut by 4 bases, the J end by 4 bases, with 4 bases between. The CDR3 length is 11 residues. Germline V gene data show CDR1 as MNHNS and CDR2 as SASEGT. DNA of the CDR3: TGTGCCAGCAGTGTGGTCTATGGCTACACCTTC. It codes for CASSVVYGYTF.

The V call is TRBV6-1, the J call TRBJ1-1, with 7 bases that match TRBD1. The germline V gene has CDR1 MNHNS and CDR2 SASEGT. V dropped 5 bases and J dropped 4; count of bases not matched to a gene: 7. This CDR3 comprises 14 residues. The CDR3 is CASSNAGGRTEAFF. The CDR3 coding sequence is TGTGCCAGCAGTAACGCAGGGGGTCGCACTGAAGCTTTCTTT.

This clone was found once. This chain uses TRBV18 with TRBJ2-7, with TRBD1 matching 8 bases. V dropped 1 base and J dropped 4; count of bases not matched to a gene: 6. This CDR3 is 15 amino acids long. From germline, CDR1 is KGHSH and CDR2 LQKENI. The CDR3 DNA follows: TGTGCCAGCTCACCACGTCCGGACAGGGAATACGAGCAGTACTTC. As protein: CASSPRPDREYEQYF.

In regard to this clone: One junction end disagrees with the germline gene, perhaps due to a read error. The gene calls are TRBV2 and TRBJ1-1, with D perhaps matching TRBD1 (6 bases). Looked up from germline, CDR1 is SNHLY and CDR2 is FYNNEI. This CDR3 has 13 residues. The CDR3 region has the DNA TGCGCTCTTGTGGGGGGGCAGAACACTGAAGCTTTCTTT. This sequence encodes CALVGGQNTEAFF.

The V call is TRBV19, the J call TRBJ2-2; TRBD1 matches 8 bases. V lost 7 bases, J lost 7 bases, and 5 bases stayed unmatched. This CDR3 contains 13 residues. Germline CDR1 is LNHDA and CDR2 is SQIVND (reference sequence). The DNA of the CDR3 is TGTGCCAGTATGCAGGGGGCGCACGGGGAGCTGTTTTTT. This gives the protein CASMQGAHGELFF.

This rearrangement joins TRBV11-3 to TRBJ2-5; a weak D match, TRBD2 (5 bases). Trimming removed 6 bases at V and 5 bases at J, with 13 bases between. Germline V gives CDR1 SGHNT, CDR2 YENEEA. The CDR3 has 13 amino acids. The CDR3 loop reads CASREGGFETQYF. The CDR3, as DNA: TGTGCCAGCAGAGAAGGAGGTTTTGAGACCCAGTACTTC.

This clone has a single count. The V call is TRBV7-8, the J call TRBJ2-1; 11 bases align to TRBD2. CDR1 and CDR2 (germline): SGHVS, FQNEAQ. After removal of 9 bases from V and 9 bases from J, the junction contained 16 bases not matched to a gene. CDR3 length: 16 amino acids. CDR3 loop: CASTGGISGRASEQFF. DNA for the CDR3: TGTGCCAGTACAGGAGGGATTAGCGGGAGGGCCAGTGAGCAGTTCTTC.

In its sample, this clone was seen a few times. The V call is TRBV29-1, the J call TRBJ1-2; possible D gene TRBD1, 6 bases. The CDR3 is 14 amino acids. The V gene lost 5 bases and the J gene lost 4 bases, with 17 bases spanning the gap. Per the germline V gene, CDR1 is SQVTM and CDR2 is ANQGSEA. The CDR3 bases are TGCAGCGTTTCAGTCTCCCTCAGGGGCTATGGCTACACCTTC. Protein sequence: CSVSVSLRGYGYTF.

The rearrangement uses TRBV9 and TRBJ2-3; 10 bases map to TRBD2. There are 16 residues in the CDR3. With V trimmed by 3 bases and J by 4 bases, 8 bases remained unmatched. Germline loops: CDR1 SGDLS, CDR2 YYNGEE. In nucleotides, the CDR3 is TGTGCCAGCAGCGCTTTAGCGGGAGGATTGGCAGATACGCAGTATTTT. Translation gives CASSALAGGLADTQYF.